This passage covers 5 T cell receptor beta chains from one sample sequenced in a study of a mutant IDH1 vaccine in newly diagnosed glioma. Their target antigens are unknown. Described time point: week 23, last vaccination. The investigators gave 300 ug of mutant IDH1 20-mer peptide in each vaccine dose, together with topical imiquimod. Profiled with immunoSEQ multiplex PCR; TCRdb holds only in-frame clones, not every one. The table lists roughly 60,000 clones, roughly 80% of them singletons. The sample in question was PBMCs, obtained from a glioma patient whose treatment included an IDH1 peptide vaccine. The source is a man between 35 and 55 years old with glioma.

For the CDR3, the DNA is TGCGCCAGCAGCCACCCGCCCCCTCCTAGCGGGGAATATCAAGAGACCCAGTACTTC. Protein sequence: CASSHPPPPSGEYQETQYF. The V gene is TRBV4-1, the J gene TRBJ2-5; 9 bases line up with TRBD2. Germline CDR1 is MGHRA and CDR2 is YSYEKL. CDR3 length: 19 residues. The V gene end was trimmed by 3 bases and the J gene end by 2 bases; junction bases not matched to a gene: 16.

The CDR3 DNA sequence: TGTGCCAGCAGTTCCTTGGACGCCTGGGGCTACGAGCAGTACTTC. Protein product: CASSSLDAWGYEQYF. The chain recombines TRBV6-1 with TRBJ2-7, with unresolved D. The germline V gene encodes CDR1 MNHNS and CDR2 SASEGT. The length of the CDR3 is 15 residues. V dropped 5 bases and J dropped 3 bases, with 17 bases sitting between them.

The V and J genes are TRBV7-7 and TRBJ1-5; 7 nucleotides align to TRBD1. The V gene's germline CDR1 is SSHAT and CDR2 FNYEAQ (reference sequence). The length of the CDR3 is 17 residues. The V gene end was trimmed by 5 bases and the J gene end by 1 base; junction bases not matched to a gene: 11. CDR3: CASSPTKQGYSNQPQHF. DNA for the CDR3: TGTGCCAGCAGCCCTACAAAACAGGGGTACAGCAATCAGCCCCAGCATTTT.

The chain joins TRBV7-7 to TRBJ2-3; D is possibly TRBD2 (7 bases). CDR1 SSHAT and CDR2 FNYEAQ come from the germline V gene (reference sequence). The CDR3 runs to 15 residues. Between the trimmed V and J ends, which lost 5 bases and 2 bases, there was a span of 14 bases. The CDR3 region has the DNA TGTGCCAGCAGCCAAAGGGGGGGGAACACAGATACGCAGTATTTT. Translating gives CASSQRGGNTDTQYF. The full variable domain, with the rest looked up from reference TRBV7-7 and TRBJ2-3, is GAGVSQSPRYKVTKRGQDVTLRCDPISSHATLYWYQQALGQGPEFLTYFNYEAQPDKSGLPSDRFSAERPEGSISTLTIQRTEQRDSAMYRCASSQRGGNTDTQYFGPGTRLTVL.

The CDR3 bases are TGCGCCAGCAGCCCGGGCTCTGGGGCCAACGTCCTGACTTTC. It is translated as CASSPGSGANVLTF. The V and J genes are TRBV5-1 and TRBJ2-6; D remains unclear. CDR1 is SGHRS and CDR2 is YFSETQ in the germline V gene. The CDR3 sequence is 14 residues long. V gave up 4 bases and J gave up 0 bases, with 5 bases separating them.